The rows below give T cell receptor beta chains drawn from one sample of a study of CXCR3-negative and CXCR3-positive naive CD8 T cells. TCRdb reanalyzed the 5' RACE reads, giving one entry per CDR3 protein sequence and no DNA. Its listing shows tens of thousands of distinct CDR3 sequences. The sample comprised naive CXCR3- CD8+ T cells from blood. The receptors originated from a human donor in good health. Some clones in this sample may be carry-over from other donors' samples. The CDR3 runs from the conserved cysteine through the conserved F or W.

len | j_gene | v_gene | CDR3aa
15 | TRBJ1-4 | TRBV13 | CASSPLLPPEEKLFF
11 | TRBJ1-4 | TRBV7-2 | CASSFGVELFF
15 | TRBJ1-2 | TRBV4-2 | CASSQEPGVDYGYTF
16 | TRBJ2-3 | TRBV9 | CASSVGWRQETDTQYF
15 | TRBJ2-7 | TRBV11-3 | CASSETGQGNYEQYF
17 | TRBJ2-1 | TRBV5-1 | CASSSLLTGGQRNEQFF
20 | TRBJ2-6 | TRBV15 | CATSGTGGPRPPSGANVLTF
14 | TRBJ1-1 | TRBV18 | CASSSPGPNTEAFF
13 | TRBJ2-5 | TRBV29-1 | CSVEEGGRQGPYF
12 | TRBJ1-5 | TRBV5-6 | CASSLGNQPQHF
13 | TRBJ1-1 | TRBV21-1 | CASRKRMNTEAFF
14 | TRBJ2-1 | TRBV7-8 | CASSLPRMENGQFF
18 | TRBJ2-2 | TRBV3-1 | CASSQGVGRPSNTGELFF
18 | TRBJ2-7 | TRBV4-3 | CASSQDFVRTGNFYEQYF
15 | TRBJ2-7 | TRBV6-1 | CASSSLTGDIYEQYF
15 | TRBJ1-1 | TRBV2 | CASSGSTELNTEAFF
13 | TRBJ2-7 | TRBV5-4 | CASSLPPSEEQYF
16 | TRBJ2-3 | TRBV20-1 | CSAIPSAGGRSDTQYF
16 | TRBJ2-1 | TRBV15 | CATSNRDNGPYNEQFF
14 | TRBJ2-2 | TRBV7-9 | CASSLKLHTGELFF
17 | TRBJ2-7 | TRBV7-6 | CASSLGPGGTDTYEQYF
13 | TRBJ2-7 | TRBV29-1 | CSVEDLWDREQYF
13 | TRBJ2-7 | TRBV11-3 | CASSLRGTYERYF
13 | TRBJ2-1 | TRBV7-6 | CASSLAEENEQFF
15 | TRBJ2-6 | TRBV19 | CASSLTSSGANVLTF
15 | TRBJ2-3 | TRBV29-1 | CSGHTGGEEVDTQYF
13 | TRBJ2-7 | TRBV13 | CASSLGIRYEQYF
13 | TRBJ2-1 | TRBV29-1 | CSVVGYSYNEQFF
14 | TRBJ1-1 | TRBV6-2/TRBV6-3 | CASSYGYGDTEAFF
15 | TRBJ1-6 | TRBV21-1 | CASSKQTGRNSPLHF
15 | TRBJ2-1 | TRBV7-9 | CASSLVAVSYNEQFF
14 | TRBJ2-7 | TRBV7-6 | CASSTTSGPYEQYF
15 | TRBJ2-5 | TRBV7-9 | CASSRLAIEGETQYF
14 | TRBJ2-3 | TRBV12-3/TRBV12-4 | CASSHRAGTDTQYF
13 | TRBJ1-1 | TRBV21-1 | CASSKGTNTEAFF
15 | TRBJ2-2 | TRBV25-1 | CASSSQTQNTGELFF
15 | TRBJ2-7 | TRBV27 | CASSRGRGPGYEQYF
15 | TRBJ1-1 | TRBV30 | CAWSGGDRVYTEAFF
12 | TRBJ2-7 | TRBV7-9 | CASSPMAYEQYF
13 | TRBJ1-2 | TRBV27 | CASSLAVNYGYTF
15 | TRBJ2-5 | TRBV4-2 | CASSLARGEQETQYF
14 | TRBJ2-1 | TRBV5-1 | CASSLGVADNEQFF
17 | TRBJ1-5 | TRBV6-2/TRBV6-3 | CASSYSGQGFSNQPQHF
16 | TRBJ2-2 | TRBV7-6 | CASSPGGGANTGELFF
15 | TRBJ2-7 | TRBV5-5 | CASRGRTGGTYEQYF